This T cell receptor beta chain is drawn from a study of T cell changes during pregnancy in multiple sclerosis. This table comes from immunoSEQ multiplex PCR, and its TCRdb copy is limited to in-frame clones, with some not included. The data hold around 33,000 clones, with 90% observed a single time. The trim removed 5 bases at V and 4 bases at J, leaving 7 bases unmatched. Germline CDR1 reads LNHDA; CDR2 reads SQIVND (reference sequence). This CDR3 contains 15 residues. Material: CD4+ T cells from peripheral blood mononuclear cells, obtained in the third trimester of pregnancy. The receptor was derived from a female donor in good health, enrolled as a control in a pregnancy study. J is TRBJ1-1 and V is TRBV19; the match to TRBD1 covers 10 bases. Here the CDR3 DNA reads TGTGCCAGTAGTGGTCGGGACAGGGGAGGCACTGAAGCTTTCTTT. Translated: CASSGRDRGGTEAFF.